A single sample gave rise to the 9 T cell receptor beta chains below, sequenced in a study of T cells in Graves' hyperthyroidism and ophthalmopathy (dated by TCRdb to between 2017 and 2020). Libraries were constructed by multiplex PCR. The reads were generated on an Illumina HiSeq 2000. The TCR beta CDR3 regions were amplified from RNA transcripts. The TCR CDR3 was subjected to a first round of RT-PCR using the HTBI primer set and the Qiagen OneStep RT-PCR kit. TCRdb reran the public reads through fastp at Q25 and MiXCR, keeping productive beta chains. One record per CDR3 amino acid sequence lists the most common genes and DNA. For this sample there are about 640,000 distinct CDR3 sequences; 14% appear just once. Approximately 12% of the sample goes to the ten largest clones. Sequenced input: blood. The source of these receptors is a woman between 50 and 59 years old with Graves' ophthalmopathy.

This clonotype was found many times. The J gene is TRBJ1-2, the V gene TRBV3-1; D unclear. CDR1 and CDR2 from the germline V gene are LGHDT and YNNKEL (reference sequence). The CDR3 is made up of 14 amino acids. V dropped 0 bases and J dropped 2 bases, with 7 bases sitting between them. The CDR3 region is CASSQDILNYGYTF. The CDR3, as DNA: TGTGCCAGCAGCCAAGACATCCTGAACTATGGCTACACCTTC.

This clonotype was detected ten times or more. The chain links TRBV2 to TRBJ2-1, with 8 bases that match TRBD2. This CDR3 is 14 amino acids long. After removal of 3 bases from V and 6 bases from J, the junction contained 4 bases not matched to a gene. In germline, CDR1 is SNHLY, CDR2 FYNNEI. CDR3 nucleotides: TGTGCCAGCAGTGAGGGTACTAGCGGCAATGAGCAGTTCTTC. Its protein product is CASSEGTSGNEQFF.

The chain is built from TRBV7-9 and TRBJ1-2; D is possibly TRBD1 (5 bases). From germline, CDR1 is SEHNR and CDR2 FQNEAQ (reference sequence). The CDR3 spans 13 residues. Trimming shortened V by 4 bases and J by 7 bases, and 13 bases separated the two germline ends. The CDR3 here is CASSWDAGFGYTF. CDR3 sequence (DNA): TGTGCCAGCAGCTGGGACGCAGGGTTTGGCTACACCTTC.

There are many counts of this clonotype. This sequence joins TRBV7-2 and TRBJ2-3; D unresolved. The CDR3 spans 15 residues. Germline CDR1 and CDR2: SGHTA and FQGNSA. V shed 4 bases and J shed 0 bases, with 11 bases lying between them. This CDR3 is CASSSGSHSTDTQYF. The CDR3 bases are TGTGCCAGCAGCTCTGGCTCTCACAGCACAGATACGCAGTATTTT.

The chain combines TRBV12-3 or TRBV12-4 with TRBJ2-7; 12 bases agree with TRBD2. J was trimmed by 4 bases and V by 4 bases; bases with no gene match: 8. The CDR3 runs to 16 residues. CDR3 loop: CASSWGQLAGGYEQYF. The DNA for the CDR3 is TGTGCCAGCAGTTGGGGTCAACTAGCGGGAGGTTACGAGCAGTACTTC.

This clonotype has ten or more counts. The chain employs TRBV7-8 and TRBJ2-5; perhaps TRBD2 as D (6 bases). Looked up from germline, CDR1 is SGHVS and CDR2 is FQNEAQ. Trimming took off 5 bases at V and 7 bases at J, with 17 bases between the two ends. The CDR3 is made up of 14 amino acids. CDR3 sequence reads: CASSTLRGSGTQYF. CDR3 DNA: TGTGCCAGCAGCACCCTTCGGGGGTCGGGGACCCAGTACTTC.

The chain has TRBV20-1 and TRBJ1-4; D remains ambiguous. This CDR3 is built from 13 residues. The germline V and J ends were trimmed by 2 bases and 4 bases, with 8 bases remaining between them. The V gene's germline CDR1 is DFQATT and CDR2 SNEGSKA (reference sequence). The CDR3 loop reads CSARFGINEKLFF. In nucleotides, the CDR3 is TGCAGTGCTAGATTTGGGATTAATGAAAAACTGTTTTTT.

About this clonotype: A read error may explain this, as a much larger clone is one base away. The chain uses TRBV12-3 or TRBV12-4 and TRBJ2-2, with D possibly matching TRBD1 (5 bases). The CDR3 runs to 13 residues. V lost 11 bases to trimming and J lost 6 bases, with 16 bases between them. The CDR3 here is CAGMVQGAGELFF. CDR3 DNA: TGTGCCGGCATGGTCCAGGGCGCCGGGGAGCTGTTTTTT.

The rearrangement links TRBV19 to TRBJ1-2; D gene unclear. Per the germline V gene, CDR1 is LNHDA and CDR2 is SQIVND (reference sequence). This CDR3 has 14 amino acids. Trimming removed 5 bases at V and 5 bases at J, with 15 bases between. The CDR3 DNA reads as TGTGCCAGTAGTTCCCTTCGGACGGTATATGGCTACACCTTC. It specifies CASSSLRTVYGYTF. Full variable domain (missing parts from reference TRBV19 and TRBJ1-2): DGGITQSPKYLFRKEGQNVTLSCEQNLNHDAMYWYRQDPGQGLRLIYYSQIVNDFQKGDIAEGYSVSREKKESFPLTVTSAQKNPTAFYLCASSSLRTVYGYTFGSGTRLTVV.